The next 18 T cell receptor beta chains were all read from a single sample in a study of shared clonotypes between healthy human individuals. The assay was immunoSEQ multiplex PCR, and TCRdb's table has in-frame clones only and misses some. The sample carries a few million clones, 80% to 95% recorded once. Source material: naive CD4+ T cells from PBMCs. Subset defined: CD45RA+ positively selected. These receptors were obtained from a man aged 18 to 29 in good health. Some clones in this sample may be carry-over from other donors' samples.

Worth noting for this clone: Different DNA sequences within this sample yield the same CDR3. The chain recombines TRBV6-6 with TRBJ1-4; the match to TRBD1 covers 7 bases. Trimming took 4 bases from V and 8 from J; bases not matched to a gene: 7. The germline V gene has CDR1 MNHNY and CDR2 SVGAGI (reference sequence). The CDR3 length is 14 residues. CDR3 in amino acids: CASSSGGLGEKLFF. The CDR3 DNA follows: TGTGCCAGCAGTTCAGGGGGATTGGGGGAAAAACTGTTTTTT.

This chain joins TRBV27 and TRBJ2-2, with TRBD1 matching 11 bases. The CDR3 is made up of 19 amino acids. CDR1 and CDR2 (germline): MNHEY, SMNVEV (reference sequence). Trimming took 3 bases from V and 5 from J; bases not matched to a gene: 14. CDR3 DNA sequence: TGTGCCAGCAGTTTGAATCCCGTCCCGGGACAGGGGGGGACCGGGGAGCTGTTTTTT. This translates into CASSLNPVPGQGGTGELFF.

CDR3 amino acids: CASSLPPGSGYTF. As DNA, the CDR3 is TGTGCCAGCAGCTTACCCCCTGGCTCGGGCTACACCTTC. The J gene is TRBJ1-2, the V gene TRBV7-2; D ambiguous. Trimming removed 2 bases from V and 8 bases from J, with 12 bases in between. CDR3 length: 13 residues. CDR1 is SGHTA and CDR2 is FQGNSA in the germline V gene.

The chain is built from TRBV7-2 and TRBJ1-4, with a tentative D call TRBD1 (6 bases). Germline values: CDR1 SGHTA, CDR2 FQGNSA. V was cut by 2 bases and J by 8 bases, with 12 bases left in between. This CDR3 is 14 amino acids long. The CDR3 protein is CASSLIGGGEKLFF. In DNA, the CDR3 is TGTGCCAGCAGCTTAATTGGAGGGGGGGAAAAACTGTTTTTT.

In its sample, this clone was seen a few times. The gene calls are TRBV9 and TRBJ2-1; D uncertain. Germline V gene data show CDR1 as SGDLS and CDR2 as YYNGEE. Trimming left V 3 bases short and J 1 base short, with 11 bases between. The CDR3 length is 15 residues. The CDR3 sequence: CASSANGLSYNEQFF. The CDR3 nucleotides are TGTGCCAGCAGCGCAAACGGGCTTTCCTACAATGAGCAGTTCTTC.

The V and J genes are TRBV19 and TRBJ2-7, with D possibly called TRBD1 or TRBD2 (5 bases each). Looked up from germline, CDR1 is LNHDA and CDR2 is SQIVND (reference sequence). V lost 4 bases, J lost 3 bases, and 10 bases lay in between. The CDR3 has 13 residues. CDR3 loop: CASSNRDLYEQYF. DNA for the CDR3: TGTGCCAGTAGTAACCGGGACCTCTACGAGCAGTACTTC. Looking up the rest from reference TRBV19 and TRBJ2-7 gives the full variable domain: DGGITQSPKYLFRKEGQNVTLSCEQNLNHDAMYWYRQDPGQGLRLIYYSQIVNDFQKGDIAEGYSVSREKKESFPLTVTSAQKNPTAFYLCASSNRDLYEQYFGPGTRLTVT.

J is TRBJ2-1 and V is TRBV11-2; 9 positions agree with TRBD2. The CDR3 length is 13 residues. With 5 bases clipped from V and 6 bases from J, the junction kept 2 bases outside the gene matches. The germline gives CDR1 SGHAT, CDR2 FQNNGV. The CDR3 reads CASSRGLANEQFF. CDR3 coding DNA: TGTGCCAGCAGCAGGGGACTAGCCAATGAGCAGTTCTTC.

A single count supports this clone. The chain carries TRBV14 and TRBJ2-3, with TRBD2 identical over 10 bases. Per germline, CDR1 SGHDN and CDR2 FVKESK. With 3 bases clipped from V and 1 base from J, the junction kept 10 bases outside the gene matches. The CDR3 runs to 18 residues. Here the CDR3 reads CASSQGSGRALGTDTQYF. The CDR3 DNA is TGTGCCAGCAGCCAGGGAAGCGGGAGGGCCCTTGGCACAGATACGCAGTATTTT. Full variable domain (remainder filled in from reference TRBV14 and TRBJ2-3): EAGVTQFPSHSVIEKGQTVTLRCDPISGHDNLYWYRRVMGKEIKFLLHFVKESKQDESGMPNNRFLAERTGGTYSTLKVQPAELEDSGVYFCASSQGSGRALGTDTQYFGPGTRLTVL.

The gene calls are TRBV5-1 and TRBJ2-7; TRBD2 might be the D (6 bases). The CDR3 sequence is 15 residues long. V was trimmed by 2 bases and J by 0 bases, leaving 12 bases between them. The germline gives CDR1 SGHRS, CDR2 YFSETQ. The CDR3, as DNA: TGCGCCAGCAGCTTCGGGGACTGGAGCTCCTACGAGCAGTACTTC. This gives the protein CASSFGDWSSYEQYF.

Worth noting for this clone: The same CDR3 also results from other DNA sequences found in this sample. The rearrangement uses TRBV28 and TRBJ2-5; tentatively, D is TRBD1 (5 bases). The V gene's germline CDR1 is MDHEN and CDR2 SYDVKM. The ends were cut back, 6 bases at V and 0 bases at J, with 11 bases in the middle. The CDR3 runs to 14 residues. CDR3 sequence (DNA): TGTGCCAGCAGCCCAAGACAGTACCAAGAGACCCAGTACTTC. Translating gives CASSPRQYQETQYF.

Note on this clone: Additional DNA sequences in this sample encode the identical CDR3. The gene calls are TRBV7-2 and TRBJ2-1; D gene uncertain. The CDR3 is 13 amino acids. V was trimmed by 0 bases and J by 6 bases, leaving 6 bases between them. Germline CDR1 SGHTA, CDR2 FQGNSA. The DNA for the CDR3 is TGTGCCAGCAGCTTAGCGGTAGTCAATGAGCAGTTCTTC. Amino acid sequence: CASSLAVVNEQFF.

The chain employs TRBV5-5 and TRBJ1-5; 10 bases match TRBD1. With 0 bases clipped from V and 6 bases from J, the junction kept 3 bases outside the gene matches. The CDR3 sequence is 15 residues long. Per germline, CDR1 SGHKS and CDR2 YYEKEE (reference sequence). In DNA, the CDR3 is TGTGCCAGCAGCTTGGGGACAGGGGGGTTTCAGCCCCAGCATTTT. Its translation: CASSLGTGGFQPQHF.

This clone was detected only once. V gene TRBV28 combines with J gene TRBJ2-7; 8 positions agree with TRBD2. Trimming took 10 bases from V and 5 from J; bases not matched to a gene: 13. CDR1 and CDR2 (germline): MDHEN, SYDVKM. This CDR3 contains 14 residues. The DNA for the CDR3 is TGTGCCACCGGGGGAGAGCGGGAGTTCGACGAGCAGTACTTC. Its protein is CATGGEREFDEQYF.

The V call is TRBV15, the J call TRBJ2-7; either TRBD1 or TRBD2 may supply D (5 bases each). The CDR3 has 19 residues. Between the trimmed V and J ends, which lost 1 base and 6 bases, there was a span of 28 bases. Germline CDR1 is LNHNV and CDR2 is YYDKDF (reference sequence). Here the CDR3 DNA reads TGTGCCACCAGCAGAGCATTTCCTTATCCCGGGACGGTGGGGTCCGAGCAGTACTTC. It specifies CATSRAFPYPGTVGSEQYF.

The CDR3 nucleotides read TGTGCCAGCAGTTATAAGGGTTCCTATGGCTACACCTTC. Encoded protein: CASSYKGSYGYTF. The chain is built from TRBV6-5 and TRBJ1-2; unclear D gene. This CDR3 region has 13 residues. The ends were cut back, 3 bases at V and 4 bases at J, with 9 bases in the middle. Germline V lookup: CDR1 MNHEY, CDR2 SVGAGI.

This clone was seen once. The genes are TRBV2 and TRBJ2-5; the match to TRBD2 covers 9 bases. J was trimmed by 9 bases and V by 10 bases; bases with no gene match: 12. The germline V gene encodes CDR1 SNHLY and CDR2 FYNNEI. CDR3 length: 13 amino acids. The CDR3 loop is CATGLAPRSPQYF. CDR3 in DNA: TGTGCCACAGGACTAGCGCCGCGATCGCCCCAGTACTTC.

This sequence joins TRBV11-2 and TRBJ1-2, with 7 bases aligning to TRBD1. Germline V gives CDR1 SGHAT, CDR2 FQNNGV. V dropped 0 bases and J dropped 7; count of bases not matched to a gene: 8. CDR3 length: 15 amino acids. The CDR3 loop reads CASSLEGGQAAGYTF. CDR3 sequence (DNA): TGTGCCAGCAGCTTAGAGGGTGGACAGGCGGCTGGCTACACCTTC.

The CDR3 is CAIRGGGETQYF. CDR3 in DNA: TGTGCCATCAGAGGCGGAGGAGAGACCCAGTACTTC. V gene TRBV10-3 combines with J gene TRBJ2-5; D perhaps matches TRBD2 (5 bases). Germline CDR1 is ENHRY and CDR2 is SYGVKD. Trimming shortened V by 6 bases and J by 4 bases, and 9 bases separated the two germline ends. This CDR3 region has 12 residues.